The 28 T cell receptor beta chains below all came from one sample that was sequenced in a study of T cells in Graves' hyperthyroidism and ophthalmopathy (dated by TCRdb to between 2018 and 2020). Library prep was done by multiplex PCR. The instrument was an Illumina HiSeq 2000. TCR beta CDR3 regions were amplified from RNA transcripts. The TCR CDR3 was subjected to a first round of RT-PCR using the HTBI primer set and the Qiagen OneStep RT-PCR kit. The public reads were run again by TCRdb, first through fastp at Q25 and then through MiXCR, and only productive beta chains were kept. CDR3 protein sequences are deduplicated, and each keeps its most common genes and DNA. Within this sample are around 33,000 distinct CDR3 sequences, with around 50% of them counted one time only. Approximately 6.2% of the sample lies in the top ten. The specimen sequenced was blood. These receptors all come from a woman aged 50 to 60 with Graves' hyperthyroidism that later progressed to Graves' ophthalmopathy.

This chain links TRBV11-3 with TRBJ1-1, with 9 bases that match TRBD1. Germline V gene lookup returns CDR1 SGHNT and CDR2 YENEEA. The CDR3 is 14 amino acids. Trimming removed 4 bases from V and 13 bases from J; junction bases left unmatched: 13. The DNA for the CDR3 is TGTGCCAGCAGCTGGGGACCGGGACAGGGTCGGAATTTCTTT. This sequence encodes CASSWGPGQGRNFF.

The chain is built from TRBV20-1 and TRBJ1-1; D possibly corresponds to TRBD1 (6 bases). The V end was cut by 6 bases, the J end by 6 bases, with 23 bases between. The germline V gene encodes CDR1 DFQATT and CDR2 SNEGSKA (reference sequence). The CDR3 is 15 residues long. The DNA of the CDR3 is TGCAGTGCGCAGCGGCTGGGGGCGCGTTTGCCTGAAGCTTTCTTT. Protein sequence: CSAQRLGARLPEAFF.

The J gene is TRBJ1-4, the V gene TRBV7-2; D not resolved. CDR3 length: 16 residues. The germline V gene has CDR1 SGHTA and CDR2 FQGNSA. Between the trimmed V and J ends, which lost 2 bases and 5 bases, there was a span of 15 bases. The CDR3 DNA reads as TGTGCCAGCAGCTTATGGCGGGAGGATTACAATGAAAAACTGTTTTTT. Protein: CASSLWREDYNEKLFF.

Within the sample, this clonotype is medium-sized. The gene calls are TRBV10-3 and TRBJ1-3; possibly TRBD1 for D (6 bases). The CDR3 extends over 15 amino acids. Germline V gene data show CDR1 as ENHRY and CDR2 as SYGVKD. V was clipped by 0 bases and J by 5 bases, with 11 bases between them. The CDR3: CAISESDRPRNTIYF. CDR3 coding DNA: TGTGCCATCAGTGAGTCCGACAGGCCTAGAAACACCATATATTTT.

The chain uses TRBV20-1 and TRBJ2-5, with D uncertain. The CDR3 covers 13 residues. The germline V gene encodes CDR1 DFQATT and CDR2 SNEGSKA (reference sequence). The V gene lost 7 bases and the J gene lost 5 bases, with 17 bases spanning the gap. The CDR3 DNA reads TGCAGTGTTCGGAGAGCATATGATGAGACCCAGTACTTC. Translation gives CSVRRAYDETQYF.

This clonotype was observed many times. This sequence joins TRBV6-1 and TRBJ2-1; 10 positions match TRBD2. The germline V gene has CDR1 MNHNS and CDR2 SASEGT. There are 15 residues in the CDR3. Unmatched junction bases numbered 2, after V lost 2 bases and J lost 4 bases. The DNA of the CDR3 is TGTGCCAGCAGTGAATTTAGCGGGGGGTACAATGAGCAGTTCTTC. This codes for CASSEFSGGYNEQFF.

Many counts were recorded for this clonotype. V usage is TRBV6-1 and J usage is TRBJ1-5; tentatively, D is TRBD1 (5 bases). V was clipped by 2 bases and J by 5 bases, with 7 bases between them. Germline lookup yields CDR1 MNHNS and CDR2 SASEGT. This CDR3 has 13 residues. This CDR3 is CASSERGHQPQHF. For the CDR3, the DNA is TGTGCCAGCAGTGAAAGGGGCCATCAGCCCCAGCATTTT.

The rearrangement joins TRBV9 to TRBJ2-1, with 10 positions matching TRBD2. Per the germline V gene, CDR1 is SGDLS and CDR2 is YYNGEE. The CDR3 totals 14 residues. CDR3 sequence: CAGGSGRVYNEQFF. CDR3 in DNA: TGTGCTGGAGGGAGCGGGAGGGTATACAATGAGCAGTTCTTC.

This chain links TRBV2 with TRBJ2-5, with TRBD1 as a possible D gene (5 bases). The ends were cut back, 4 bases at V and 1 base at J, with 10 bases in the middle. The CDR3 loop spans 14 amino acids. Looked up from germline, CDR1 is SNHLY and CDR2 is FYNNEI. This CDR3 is CASSGWQGQETQYF. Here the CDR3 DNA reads TGTGCCAGCAGTGGGTGGCAGGGCCAAGAGACCCAGTACTTC.

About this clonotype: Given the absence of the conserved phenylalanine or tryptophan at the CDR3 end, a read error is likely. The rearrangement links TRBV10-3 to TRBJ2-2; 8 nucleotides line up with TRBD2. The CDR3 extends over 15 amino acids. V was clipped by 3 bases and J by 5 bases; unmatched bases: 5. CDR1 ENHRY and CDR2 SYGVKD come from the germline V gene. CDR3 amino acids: CAISDGLARTGELFL. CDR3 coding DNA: TGTGCCATCAGTGACGGACTAGCACGAACCGGGGAGCTGTTTCTT.

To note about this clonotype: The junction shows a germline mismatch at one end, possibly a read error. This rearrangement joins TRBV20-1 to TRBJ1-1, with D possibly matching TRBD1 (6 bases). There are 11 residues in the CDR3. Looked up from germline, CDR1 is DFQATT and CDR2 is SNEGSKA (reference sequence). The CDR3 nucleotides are TGCAGTGCTAGCCGGGACACGGAAGCTTTCTTT. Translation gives CSASRDTEAFF.

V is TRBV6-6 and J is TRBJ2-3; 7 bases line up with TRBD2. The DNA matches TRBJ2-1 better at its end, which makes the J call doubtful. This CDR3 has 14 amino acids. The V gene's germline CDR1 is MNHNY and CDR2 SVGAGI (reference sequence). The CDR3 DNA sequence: TGTGCCATCCGAGCGGGATTTAGCACAGATACGCAGTTCTTC. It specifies CAIRAGFSTDTQFF.

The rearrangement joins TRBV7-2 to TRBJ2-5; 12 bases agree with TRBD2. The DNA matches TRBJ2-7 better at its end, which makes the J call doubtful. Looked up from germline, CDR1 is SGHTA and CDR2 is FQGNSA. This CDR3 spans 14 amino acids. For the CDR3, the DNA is TGTGCCAGCAGCTGGACTAGCGGGGACTACGAGCAGTACTTC. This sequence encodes CASSWTSGDYEQYF.

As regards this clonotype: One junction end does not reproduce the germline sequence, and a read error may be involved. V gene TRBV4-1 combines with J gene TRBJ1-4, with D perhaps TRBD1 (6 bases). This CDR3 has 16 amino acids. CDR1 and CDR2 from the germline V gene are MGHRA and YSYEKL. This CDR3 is CGSSQSGTTANEKLFF. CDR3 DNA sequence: TGCGGCAGCAGCCAATCCGGGACAACAGCTAATGAAAAACTGTTTTTT.

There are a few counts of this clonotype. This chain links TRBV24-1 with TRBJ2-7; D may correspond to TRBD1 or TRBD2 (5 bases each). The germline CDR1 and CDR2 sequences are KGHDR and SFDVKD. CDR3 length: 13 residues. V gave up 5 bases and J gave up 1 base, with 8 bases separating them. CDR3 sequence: CATSVGGSYEQYF. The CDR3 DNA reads TGTGCCACCAGTGTTGGGGGATCCTACGAGCAGTACTTC.

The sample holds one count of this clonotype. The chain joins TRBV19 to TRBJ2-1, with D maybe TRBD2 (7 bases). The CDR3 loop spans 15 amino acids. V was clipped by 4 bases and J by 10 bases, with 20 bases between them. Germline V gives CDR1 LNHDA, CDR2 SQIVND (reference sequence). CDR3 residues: CASSRGGAGLLEQFF. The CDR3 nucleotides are TGTGCCAGTAGTAGAGGGGGGGCAGGCTTGTTGGAGCAGTTCTTC.

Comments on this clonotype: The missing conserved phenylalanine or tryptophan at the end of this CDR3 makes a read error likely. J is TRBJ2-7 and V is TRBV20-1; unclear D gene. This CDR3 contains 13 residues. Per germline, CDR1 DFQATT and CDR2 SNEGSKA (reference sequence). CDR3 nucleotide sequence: TGCAGTTCTAGAGGTGACTCCTCCTACGAGCAGTACTGC. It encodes CSSRGDSSYEQYC.

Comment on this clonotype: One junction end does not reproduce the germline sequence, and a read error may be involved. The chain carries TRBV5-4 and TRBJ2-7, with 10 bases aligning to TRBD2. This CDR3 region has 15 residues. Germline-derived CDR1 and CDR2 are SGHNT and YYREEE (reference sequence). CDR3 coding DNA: TGTACCAGCAGTTCCAAGCGGGAGGGCCTCGACGAGCAGTCCTTC. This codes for CTSSSKREGLDEQSF.

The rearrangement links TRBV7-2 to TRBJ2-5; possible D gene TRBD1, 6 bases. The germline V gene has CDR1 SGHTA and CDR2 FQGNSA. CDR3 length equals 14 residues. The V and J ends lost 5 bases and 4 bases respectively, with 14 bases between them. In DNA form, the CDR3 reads TGTGCCAGCAGCCTAACAGGGAACGGAGAGACCCAGTACTTC. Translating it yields CASSLTGNGETQYF.

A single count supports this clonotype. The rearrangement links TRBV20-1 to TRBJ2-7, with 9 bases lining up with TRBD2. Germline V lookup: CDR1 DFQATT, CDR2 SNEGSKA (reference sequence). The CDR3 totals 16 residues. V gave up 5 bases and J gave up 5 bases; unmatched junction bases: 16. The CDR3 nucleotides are TGCAGTGCTGACCTTCTGGGCGGGAGGGCCGGAGACGAGCAGTACTTC. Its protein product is CSADLLGGRAGDEQYF.

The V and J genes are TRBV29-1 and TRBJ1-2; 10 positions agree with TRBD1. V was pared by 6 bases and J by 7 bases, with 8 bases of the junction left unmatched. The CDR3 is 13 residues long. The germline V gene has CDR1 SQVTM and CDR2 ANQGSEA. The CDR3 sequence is CSVPGQGFSGYTF. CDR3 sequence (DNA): TGCAGCGTCCCGGGACAGGGGTTTTCTGGCTACACCTTC.

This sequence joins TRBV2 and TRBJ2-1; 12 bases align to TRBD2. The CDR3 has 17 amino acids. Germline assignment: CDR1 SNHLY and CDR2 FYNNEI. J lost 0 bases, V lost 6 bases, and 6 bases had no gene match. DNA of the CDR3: TGTGCCAGCAGGAAAACGACTAGCGGGAGCTCCTACAATGAGCAGTTCTTC. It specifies CASRKTTSGSSYNEQFF.

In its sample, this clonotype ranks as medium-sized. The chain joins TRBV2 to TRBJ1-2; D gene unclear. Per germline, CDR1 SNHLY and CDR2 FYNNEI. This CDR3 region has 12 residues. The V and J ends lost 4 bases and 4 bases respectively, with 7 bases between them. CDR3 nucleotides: TGTGCCAGCAGTGTTAACTTCTATGGCTACACCTTC. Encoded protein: CASSVNFYGYTF.

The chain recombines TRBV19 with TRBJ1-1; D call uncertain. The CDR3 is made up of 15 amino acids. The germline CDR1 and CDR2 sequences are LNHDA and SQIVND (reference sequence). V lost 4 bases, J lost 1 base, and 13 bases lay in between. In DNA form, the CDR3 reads TGTGCCAGTAGTAGTCTAGCGGGCAGGAACACTGAAGCTTTCTTT. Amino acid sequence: CASSSLAGRNTEAFF.

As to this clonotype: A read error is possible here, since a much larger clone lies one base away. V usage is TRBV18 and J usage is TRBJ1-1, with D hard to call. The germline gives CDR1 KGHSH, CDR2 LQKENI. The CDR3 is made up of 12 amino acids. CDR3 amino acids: CVSSPQNTEAFF. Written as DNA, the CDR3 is TGTGTCAGCTCACCACAGAACACTGAAGCTTTCTTT. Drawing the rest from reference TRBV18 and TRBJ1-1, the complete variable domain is NAGVMQNPRHLVRRRGQEARLRCSPMKGHSHVYWYRQLPEEGLKFMVYLQKENIIDESGMPKERFSAEFPKEGPSILRIQQVVRGDSAAYFCVSSPQNTEAFFGQGTRLTVV.

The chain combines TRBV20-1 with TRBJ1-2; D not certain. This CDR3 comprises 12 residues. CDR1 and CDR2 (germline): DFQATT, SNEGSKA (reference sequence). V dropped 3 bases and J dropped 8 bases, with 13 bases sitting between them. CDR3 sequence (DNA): TGCAGTGCTAGGAAGGCGGCGGGAGGCTACACCTTC. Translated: CSARKAAGGYTF.

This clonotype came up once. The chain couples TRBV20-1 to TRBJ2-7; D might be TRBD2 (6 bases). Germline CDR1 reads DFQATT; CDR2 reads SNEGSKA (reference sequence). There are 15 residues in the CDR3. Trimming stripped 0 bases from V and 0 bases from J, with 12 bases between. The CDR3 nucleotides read TGCAGTGCTAGAGATCCGGGACTTCGCTCCTACGAGCAGTACTTC. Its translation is CSARDPGLRSYEQYF.

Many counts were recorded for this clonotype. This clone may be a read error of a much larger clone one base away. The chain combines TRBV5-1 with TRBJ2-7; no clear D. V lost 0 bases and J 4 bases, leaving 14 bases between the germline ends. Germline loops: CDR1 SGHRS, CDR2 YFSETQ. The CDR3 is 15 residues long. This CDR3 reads CASSLEGGSIYEQYF. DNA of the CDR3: TGCGCCAGCAGCTTGGAAGGCGGAAGCATTTACGAGCAGTACTTC.